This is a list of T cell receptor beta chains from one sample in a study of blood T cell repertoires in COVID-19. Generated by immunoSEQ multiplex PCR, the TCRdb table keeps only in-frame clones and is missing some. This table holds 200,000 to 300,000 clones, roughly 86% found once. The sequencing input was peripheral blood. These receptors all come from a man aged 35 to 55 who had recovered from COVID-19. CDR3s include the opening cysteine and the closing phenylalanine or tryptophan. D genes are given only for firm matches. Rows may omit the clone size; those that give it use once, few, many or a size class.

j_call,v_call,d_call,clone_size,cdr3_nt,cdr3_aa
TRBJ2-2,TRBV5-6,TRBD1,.,TGTGCCAGCAGCTTTGGGACAGTGAACACCGGGGAGCTGTTTTTT,CASSFGTVNTGELFF
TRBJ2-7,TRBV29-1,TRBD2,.,TGCAGCGTCGTACTAGCGGGGGGCTTGTACGAGCAGTACTTC,CSVVLAGGLYEQYF
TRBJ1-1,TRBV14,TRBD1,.,TGTGCCAGCAGCCAAAAGGACAGGCCGAACACTGAAGCTTTCTTT,CASSQKDRPNTEAFF
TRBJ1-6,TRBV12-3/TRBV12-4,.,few,TGTGCCAGCAGTTTCCAGGGCGGTTCACCCCTCCACTTT,CASSFQGGSPLHF
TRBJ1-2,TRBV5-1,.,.,TGCGCCAGCAGCTTGGGCAGGGTTCTACCTAACTATGGCTACACCTTC,CASSLGRVLPNYGYTF
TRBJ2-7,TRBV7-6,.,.,TGTGCCAGCAGCCCCCAGGGCCGGGCGCCCTACGAGCAGTACTTC,CASSPQGRAPYEQYF
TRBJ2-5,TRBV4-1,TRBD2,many,TGCGCCAGCAGCCAAACTAGCGGGGGGGTCCAAGAGACCCAGTACTTC,CASSQTSGGVQETQYF
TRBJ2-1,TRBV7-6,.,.,TGTGCCAGCAGCTTAAGGGACGGCGTCGGAGGGGACAATGAGCAGTTCTTC,CASSLRDGVGGDNEQFF
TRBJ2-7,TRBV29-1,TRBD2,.,TGCAGCGTTGCCCGGCGGGAGTCTGGCGAGCAGTACTTC,CSVARRESGEQYF
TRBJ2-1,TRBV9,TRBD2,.,TGTGCCAGCAGCACGGGACTAGCGGGTGGGGCTGAGCAGTTCTTC,CASSTGLAGGAEQFF
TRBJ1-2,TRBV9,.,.,TGTGCCGGCCCGGGAACCCTGGTGCGGCAGGCCCATGAGGATGGCTACACCTTC,CAGPGTLVRQAHEDGYTF
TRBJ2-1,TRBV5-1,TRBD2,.,TGCGCCAGCAGGCAGACTAGCGGTCACAATGAGCAGTTCTTC,CASRQTSGHNEQFF
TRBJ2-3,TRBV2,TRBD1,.,TGTGCCAGCAGTGTTAACAGGGGATTAGATACGCAGTATTTT,CASSVNRGLDTQYF
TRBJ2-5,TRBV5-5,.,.,TGTGCCAGCAGCTTTACGCGGGTCCAAGAGACCCAGTACTTC,CASSFTRVQETQYF
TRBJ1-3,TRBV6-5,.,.,TGTGCCAGCAGTTACAGGGGGACTGGAAACACCATATATTTT,CASSYRGTGNTIYF
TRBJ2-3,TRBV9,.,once,TGTGCCAGCAGCCTCTACTCGTCCCCAGATACGCAGTATTTT,CASSLYSSPDTQYF
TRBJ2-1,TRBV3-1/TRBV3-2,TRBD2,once,TGTGCCAGCAGCCAAGCAAAAGTTGGACTAGCGGGAGATTCTGAGCAGTTCTTC,CASSQAKVGLAGDSEQFF
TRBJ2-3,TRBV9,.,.,TGTGCCAGCAGCGTAGGTCCGGGAGTGGGCACAGATACGCAGTATTTT,CASSVGPGVGTDTQYF
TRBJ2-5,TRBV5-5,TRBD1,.,TGTGCCAGCAGCTTGGGGGGGACAGGGCCGGAGACCCAGTACTTC,CASSLGGTGPETQYF
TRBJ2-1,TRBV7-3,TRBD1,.,TGTGCCAGCAGCTCCTGGACAGGGGGTTACAATGAGCAGTTCTTC,CASSSWTGGYNEQFF
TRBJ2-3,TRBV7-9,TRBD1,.,TGTGCCAGCAGCTTGCGGACAGGGAGCACAGATACGCAGTATTTT,CASSLRTGSTDTQYF
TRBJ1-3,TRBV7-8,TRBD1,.,TGTGCCAGCAGCCAACCGGGACAGCACTCTGGAAACACCATATATTTT,CASSQPGQHSGNTIYF
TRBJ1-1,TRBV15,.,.,TGTGCCACCAGCGGACGCTGGCGGGACACTGAAGCTTTCTTT,CATSGRWRDTEAFF
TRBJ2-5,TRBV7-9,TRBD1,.,TGTGCCAGCAGCCCTCCGGGACAGGGGCCCCAGCGGGAGACCCAGTACTTC,CASSPPGQGPQRETQYF
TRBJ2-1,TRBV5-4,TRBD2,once,TGTGCCAGCAGCCCCGAACCTGCGGGAGCTCGAAATGAGCAGTTCTTC,CASSPEPAGARNEQFF
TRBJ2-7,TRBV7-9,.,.,TGTGCCAGCAGCTTTGCTCAGGGCTCCTACGAGCAGTACTTC,CASSFAQGSYEQYF
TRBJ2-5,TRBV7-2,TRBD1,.,TGTGCCAGCAGCCCCCGACAGGGGACACAAGAGACCCAGTACTTC,CASSPRQGTQETQYF
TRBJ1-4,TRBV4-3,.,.,TGCGCCAGCAGCCAGCTCGACAGAGATAATGAAAAACTGTTTTTT,CASSQLDRDNEKLFF
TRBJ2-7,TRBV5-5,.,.,TGTGCCAGCATCACAGGCTACGAGCAGTACTTC,CASITGYEQYF
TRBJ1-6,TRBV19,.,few,TGTGCCAGTAGTATAGCTCAGGGAGGAGGCTCACCCCTCCACTTT,CASSIAQGGGSPLHF
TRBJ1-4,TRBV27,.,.,TGTGCCAGCAGTTTTTCGTCTAAGGGGCAAGAAAAACTGTTTTTT,CASSFSSKGQEKLFF
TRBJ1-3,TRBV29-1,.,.,TGCAGCGCTTTGATACCAGGTGGCTCCTCTGGAAACACCATATATTTT,CSALIPGGSSGNTIYF
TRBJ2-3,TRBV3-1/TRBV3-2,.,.,TGTGCCAGCAGCCAAGATCTACAGGGTCAGGTTGTTGCGAGTGGCACAGATACGCAGTATTTT,CASSQDLQGQVVASGTDTQYF
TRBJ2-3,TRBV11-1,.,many,TGTGCCAGCAGCTTAGCGGCTGGGCCCACAGATACGCAGTATTTT,CASSLAAGPTDTQYF
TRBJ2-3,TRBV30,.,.,TGTGCCTGGAGTGCCCCTGGGCGAACGCAGTATTTT,CAWSAPGRTQYF
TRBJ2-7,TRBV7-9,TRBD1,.,TGTGCCAGCAGTTCGGACAGGGAGGACGAGCAGTACTTC,CASSSDREDEQYF
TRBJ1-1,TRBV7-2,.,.,TGTGCCAGCAGCTTAGCGTCAGTGAACACTGAAGCTTTCTTT,CASSLASVNTEAFF
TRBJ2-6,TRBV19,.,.,TGTGCCAGTAGTAGGCAGGCCTCTGTCGCCAACGTCCTGACTTTC,CASSRQASVANVLTF
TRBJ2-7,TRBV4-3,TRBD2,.,TGCGCCAGCAGCCTCGCACTAGCGGGGGGATACTACGAGCAGTACTTC,CASSLALAGGYYEQYF
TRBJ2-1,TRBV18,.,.,TGTGCCAGCTCACCCCAGAGGTTTGGATCCTACAATGAGCAGTTCTTC,CASSPQRFGSYNEQFF
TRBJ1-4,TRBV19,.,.,TGTGCCAGTAGTATCTCTGAAAAACTGTTTTTT,CASSISEKLFF
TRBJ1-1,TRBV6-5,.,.,TGTGCCAGCAGTTACGCCGGTTTTGACAGGCCTGAAGCTTTCTTT,CASSYAGFDRPEAFF
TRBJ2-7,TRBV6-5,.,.,TGTGCCAACAGCCAAGACAGCTACGAGCAGTACTTC,CANSQDSYEQYF
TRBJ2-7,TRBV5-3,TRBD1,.,TGTGCCAGAAGCTTGGGAGGACAGGGCTTCCGGGGGGAGCAGTACTTC,CARSLGGQGFRGEQYF
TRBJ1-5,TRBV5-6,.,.,TGTGCCAGCAGCTTAGTGGGACAAAATCAGCCCCAGCATTTT,CASSLVGQNQPQHF
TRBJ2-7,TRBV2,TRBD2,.,TGTGCCAGCAAGGCCGGGGGAGGGTTGGCCGAGCAGTACTTC,CASKAGGGLAEQYF
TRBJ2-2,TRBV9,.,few,TGTGCCAGCAGCGTAGGCCAGGGTACCGGGGAGCTGTTTTTT,CASSVGQGTGELFF
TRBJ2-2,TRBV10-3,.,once,TGTGCCATCAGTGAGTCCTTTTCCGGACAAGATACCGGGGAGCTGTTTTTT,CAISESFSGQDTGELFF
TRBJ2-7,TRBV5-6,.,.,TGTGCCAGCAGCTTTCTCTACGAGCAGTACTTC,CASSFLYEQYF
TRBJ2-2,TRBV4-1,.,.,TGCGCCAGCAGCCACCCCTCGGGACTTTACACCGGGGAGCTGTTTTTT,CASSHPSGLYTGELFF
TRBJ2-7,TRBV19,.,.,TGTGCCAGTAGTTCTCGGGCCCTACCGGGGGAGCAGTACTTC,CASSSRALPGEQYF
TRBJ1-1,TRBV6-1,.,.,TGTGCCAGCAGTGAAGGCGGAAGTCGAATGAACACTGAAGCTTTCTTT,CASSEGGSRMNTEAFF
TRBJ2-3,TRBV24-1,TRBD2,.,TGTGCCACCAGTGATTTCGGGGGGGGGACAGATACGCAGTATTTT,CATSDFGGGTDTQYF